The 8 T cell receptor beta chains below come from one sample, sequenced in a study of blood T cells in healthy people across ages. Then a second PCR, running roughly 7 to 11 cycles, was carried out with a sample-barcoded 5' primer and a J-beta primer mix. Via MiXCR, TCRdb re-called the 5' RACE reads, giving one row per CDR3 protein. The profile shows roughly 730,000 distinct CDR3 sequences, approximately 53% of them singletons. The sequencing sample was made of blood. These receptors all stem from a man aged 35 to 55 in good health.

V gene TRBV28 combines with J gene TRBJ2-1, with 13 bases lining up with TRBD2. From germline, CDR1 is MDHEN and CDR2 SYDVKM. Trimming cost V 6 bases and J 9 bases; bases outside gene matches: 5. The CDR3 extends over 14 amino acids. The CDR3 region is CASSTSGRAGEQFF. The CDR3 DNA sequence: TGTGCCAGCAGCACTAGCGGGAGGGCCGGTGAGCAGTTCTTC.

The chain is built from TRBV7-8 and TRBJ2-7; a weak D match, TRBD1 (6 bases). V lost 3 bases, J lost 7 bases, and 13 bases lay in between. The germline V gene has CDR1 SGHVS and CDR2 FQNEAQ. The CDR3 consists of 13 residues. The DNA for the CDR3 is TGTGCCAGCAGCTTCCTACAGGGAAGGGAGCAGTACTTC. Protein: CASSFLQGREQYF.

The chain links TRBV28 to TRBJ2-1, with 12 bases lining up with TRBD2. This CDR3 is 15 amino acids long. Germline CDR1 MDHEN, CDR2 SYDVKM. The V and J ends lost 4 bases and 7 bases, in that order; junction bases with no gene match: 5. Written as DNA, the CDR3 is TGTGCCAGCAGTTCCGGGACTAGCGGGTGGAATGAGCAGTTCTTC. As protein: CASSSGTSGWNEQFF.

This chain joins TRBV7-9 and TRBJ1-2; D remains unclear. The V end lost 5 bases, the J end lost 2 bases, and 12 bases lay between the germline ends. CDR3 size: 14 residues. Germline V gives CDR1 SEHNR, CDR2 FQNEAQ (reference sequence). This CDR3 reads CASSPPESNYGYTF. In DNA form, the CDR3 reads TGTGCCAGCAGCCCCCCTGAGAGCAACTATGGCTACACCTTC.

The chain's CDR3 is CATKRDTQETQYF. For the CDR3, the DNA is TGTGCCACTAAACGGGACACCCAAGAGACCCAGTACTTC. V usage is TRBV7-9 and J usage is TRBJ2-5; the D gene is possibly TRBD1 (6 bases). Trimming took off 10 bases at V and 1 base at J, with 13 bases between the two ends. This CDR3 spans 13 amino acids. CDR1 is SEHNR and CDR2 is FQNEAQ in the germline V gene (reference sequence).

This chain joins TRBV6-5 and TRBJ2-5, with D possibly TRBD1 on 5 matching bases. This CDR3 contains 14 residues. Germline values: CDR1 MNHEY, CDR2 SVGAGI. V was cut by 5 bases and J by 5 bases, with 15 bases left in between. This chain's CDR3 is CASSDDSWAETQYF. DNA for the CDR3: TGTGCCAGCAGTGATGACAGCTGGGCCGAGACCCAGTACTTC.

The V and J genes are TRBV6-5 and TRBJ1-2, with a weak D call TRBD1 (5 bases). Germline lookup yields CDR1 MNHEY and CDR2 SVGAGI. Trimming left V 3 bases short and J 4 bases short, with 15 bases between. The CDR3 extends over 15 amino acids. This CDR3 is CASSYLLGQGYGYTF. CDR3 DNA sequence: TGTGCCAGCAGTTATCTCTTGGGGCAGGGCTATGGCTACACCTTC.

V is TRBV6-2 or TRBV6-3 and J is TRBJ1-6; 7 bases are a match to TRBD1. Germline loops: CDR1 MNHEY, CDR2 SVGEGT. The CDR3 is made up of 17 amino acids. V gave up 5 bases and J gave up 0 bases; unmatched junction bases: 7. The CDR3 bases are TGTGCCAGCAGTCCGGGACAGATGAGCTCCTATAATTCACCCCTCCACTTT. Amino acid sequence: CASSPGQMSSYNSPLHF.